Each of the 25 T cell receptor beta chains below was sequenced from the same sample in a study of post-analysis software for immune sequencing data. Broader study findings: TRBV segments more frequent in patients than in controls numbered a few and included TRBV5-6, TRBV5-1 and TRBV20-1.

No antigen has been assigned to these receptors. Unique molecular identifiers featured in each of the TCR beta cDNA libraries. TCRdb called the PCR reads again in MiXCR, with one record for every CDR3 protein. The sample yields roughly 700,000 distinct CDR3 sequences, approximately 30% seen once. Sequenced sample: blood. Receptors originate from a girl between 5 and 17 years old with multiple sclerosis.

This clonotype showed up just a few times. J is TRBJ2-1 and V is TRBV24-1; the match to TRBD2 covers 10 bases. Unmatched junction bases numbered 9, after V lost 4 bases and J lost 7 bases. This CDR3 contains 16 residues. Germline loops: CDR1 KGHDR, CDR2 SFDVKD. The CDR3 spells CATSDPSSGRRNEQFF. For the CDR3, the DNA is TGTGCCACCAGTGACCCCTCTAGCGGGAGACGGAATGAGCAGTTCTTC.

In its sample, this clonotype was seen a few times. V usage is TRBV6-5 and J usage is TRBJ2-1, with 9 positions matching TRBD2. After removal of 4 bases from V and 9 bases from J, the junction contained 10 bases not matched to a gene. This CDR3 has 15 amino acids. Germline loops: CDR1 MNHEY, CDR2 SVGAGI. CDR3 loop: CASSFLAGAHREQFF. The CDR3 region has the DNA TGTGCCAGCAGTTTCTTAGCGGGGGCCCATCGTGAGCAGTTCTTC.

The chain uses TRBV28 and TRBJ2-3; 11 bases are a match to TRBD2. The CDR3 covers 16 residues. Losses at the gene ends were 5 bases for V and 2 bases for J; bases not matched to a gene: 6. Germline lookup yields CDR1 MDHEN and CDR2 SYDVKM. The CDR3 sequence is CASSTRLAGLTDTQYF. The CDR3 region has the DNA TGTGCCAGCAGTACGCGACTAGCGGGACTCACAGATACGCAGTATTTT.

In its sample, this clonotype was seen a few times. This rearrangement joins TRBV2 to TRBJ2-6, with D possibly matching TRBD1 (6 bases). Germline CDR1 and CDR2: SNHLY and FYNNEI. V was cut by 2 bases and J by 0 bases, with 14 bases left in between. The CDR3 has 18 amino acids. CDR3 bases: TGTGCCAGCAGTGAAAGGCCAGGGGTTGTCTCTGGGGCCAACGTCCTGACTTTC. It codes for CASSERPGVVSGANVLTF.

Details on this clonotype: An end of the junction does not agree with germline; a read error may underlie this. The chain employs TRBV7-9 and TRBJ2-3, with a possible D match to TRBD1 (5 bases). CDR3 length equals 12 residues. The V gene's germline CDR1 is SEHNR and CDR2 FQNEAQ (reference sequence). The CDR3 DNA is TGTTCCAGCTCGTGGGGCACAAATACGCAGTATTTT. Translating it yields CSSSWGTNTQYF.

Only a few counts were recorded for this clonotype. CDR3 nucleotides: TGTGCCACCGGGGGAGGTGAGTACACCGGCAATGAGCAGTTCTTC. It is translated as CATGGGEYTGNEQFF. This chain joins TRBV24-1 and TRBJ2-1; perhaps TRBD2 as D (6 bases). V lost 9 bases, J lost 6 bases, and 20 bases lay in between. CDR1 is KGHDR and CDR2 is SFDVKD in the germline V gene. This CDR3 has 15 amino acids.

This clonotype was found a few times. The chain couples TRBV11-2 to TRBJ1-1; 7 bases line up with TRBD1. Germline lookup yields CDR1 SGHAT and CDR2 FQNNGV. The ends lost 3 bases at V and 0 bases at J; junction bases unmatched: 10. The CDR3 has 17 residues. CDR3 residues: CASSLGTGVSLNTEAFF. The CDR3 coding sequence is TGTGCCAGCAGCTTGGGCACAGGGGTATCATTGAACACTGAAGCTTTCTTT. The full variable domain, completed using reference TRBV11-2 and TRBJ1-1, is EAGVAQSPRYKIIEKRQSVAFWCNPISGHATLYWYQQILGQGPKLLIQFQNNGVVDDSQLPKDRFSAERLKGVDSTLKIQPAKLEDSAVYLCASSLGTGVSLNTEAFFGQGTRLTVV.

This clonotype was picked up a small number of times. The genes are TRBV7-9 and TRBJ2-1; possibly TRBD2 for D (6 bases). The germline gives CDR1 SEHNR, CDR2 FQNEAQ (reference sequence). The CDR3 covers 16 residues. V gave up 0 bases and J gave up 5 bases, with 14 bases separating them. The CDR3 sequence: CASSLARAGLNNEQFF. The DNA of the CDR3 is TGTGCCAGCAGCTTAGCTCGAGCGGGCCTCAACAATGAGCAGTTCTTC.

The gene calls are TRBV12-3 or TRBV12-4 and TRBJ1-5; D is possibly TRBD1 (6 bases). Trimming took 3 bases from V and 3 from J, leaving 12 bases between them. This CDR3 region has 15 residues. Written as DNA, the CDR3 is TGTGCCAGCAGTTTTGGGGGGCAGCCCAATCAGCCCCAGCATTTT. It yields the protein CASSFGGQPNQPQHF.

This clonotype has just a few counts. The chain couples TRBV12-3 or TRBV12-4 to TRBJ1-1, with 7 nucleotides matching TRBD1. The J segment lost 3 bases and the V segment lost 7 bases, leaving 17 bases of the junction unmatched. The CDR3 loop spans 17 amino acids. CDR3 in amino acids: CASTLETGEGMYTEAFF. DNA of the CDR3: TGTGCCAGCACTTTGGAAACAGGGGAGGGGATGTACACTGAAGCTTTCTTT.

In its sample, this clonotype was seen once. The chain links TRBV20-1 to TRBJ1-2; TRBD1 matches 9 bases. The germline V gene has CDR1 DFQATT and CDR2 SNEGSKA (reference sequence). The CDR3 contains 12 residues. This CDR3 is CRAIGTGSGYTF. CDR3 DNA: TGCAGGGCGATTGGGACAGGGAGTGGCTACACCTTC.

The sample holds one count of this clonotype. The CDR3 is CASSPLGGGSYNEQYF. The CDR3 nucleotides read TGTGCCAGCAGCCCACTCGGCGGGGGCTCCTACAATGAGCAGTACTTC. This sequence joins TRBV6-6 and TRBJ2-1, with D perhaps matching TRBD2 (7 bases). The tail of the sequence fits TRBJ2-7 better, so the J call may be wrong. The CDR3 loop spans 16 amino acids. CDR1 MNHNY and CDR2 SVGAGI come from the germline V gene (reference sequence).

In its sample, this clonotype was seen many times. The V call is TRBV6-5, the J call TRBJ2-5; D remains unclear. Germline assignment: CDR1 MNHEY and CDR2 SVGAGI. The CDR3 contains 14 residues. Trimming took 6 bases from V and 0 from J, leaving 11 bases between them. The CDR3 loop reads CASSKVSYQETQYF. CDR3 nucleotides: TGTGCCAGCAGCAAGGTATCTTACCAAGAGACCCAGTACTTC.

This clonotype occurred many times. The J gene is TRBJ2-5, the V gene TRBV7-2, with 7 positions matching TRBD1. The germline CDR1 and CDR2 sequences are SGHTA and FQGNSA. J gave up 2 bases and V 5 bases, and 2 bases lay outside the gene matches. The CDR3 sequence is 13 residues long. In DNA form, the CDR3 reads TGTGCCAGCAGCCCAGGGGGACAAGAGACCCAGTACTTC. Translation: CASSPGGQETQYF.

Concerning this clonotype: Mismatch with germline at one junction end may stem from a read error. CDR3 residues: CTSSKTGTGASYEQYF. Here the CDR3 DNA reads TGTACCAGCAGCAAAACCGGGACAGGGGCCTCCTACGAGCAGTACTTC. V is TRBV3-1 and J is TRBJ2-7; 10 positions agree with TRBD1. The CDR3 runs to 16 residues. Germline CDR1 and CDR2: LGHDT and YNNKEL (reference sequence).

The V call is TRBV6-6, the J call TRBJ1-6, with D unclear. Germline V gene sequence: CDR1 MNHNY, CDR2 SVGAGI (reference sequence). With 0 bases removed from V and 10 bases from J, the gap between germline ends came to 16 bases. The CDR3 consists of 16 residues. This CDR3 is CASSYSNRGSGSPLHF. The CDR3 region has the DNA TGTGCCAGCAGTTACTCTAATCGGGGAAGCGGATCACCCCTCCACTTT.

Many counts were recorded for this clonotype. The gene calls are TRBV20-1 and TRBJ2-1, with a possible D match to TRBD1 (5 bases). The germline V gene encodes CDR1 DFQATT and CDR2 SNEGSKA (reference sequence). The CDR3 runs to 12 residues. CDR3 in DNA: TGCGTTGCCAGACAGCGAAACAATGAGCAGTTCTTC. This codes for CVARQRNNEQFF.

This clonotype was detected a few times. Here the CDR3 reads CASSLNRLADRYNEQFF. The CDR3 region has the DNA TGTGCCAGCAGCCTAAATCGACTAGCGGATCGCTACAATGAGCAGTTCTTC. The chain carries TRBV11-2 and TRBJ2-1; 9 bases agree with TRBD2. The CDR3 totals 17 residues. Germline values: CDR1 SGHAT, CDR2 FQNNGV. The J segment lost 3 bases and the V segment lost 5 bases, leaving 11 bases of the junction unmatched.

The sample holds many counts of this clonotype. V is TRBV5-4 and J is TRBJ2-5; either TRBD1 or TRBD2 may fit D (5 bases each). The V gene lost 0 bases and the J gene lost 0 bases, with 9 bases spanning the gap. Germline assignment: CDR1 SGHNT and CDR2 YYREEE (reference sequence). CDR3 length: 15 amino acids. In DNA, the CDR3 is TGTGCCAGCAGCTTGGAAGGGGACCACCAAGAGACCCAGTACTTC. Translation: CASSLEGDHQETQYF.

This clonotype was counted a single time. An end of the junction does not agree with germline; a read error may underlie this. V usage is TRBV6-5 and J usage is TRBJ1-4; tentatively, D is TRBD1 (5 bases). Germline V gene sequence: CDR1 MNHEY, CDR2 SVGAGI. The CDR3 spans 15 residues. The DNA for the CDR3 is TGTGCCAGCAAACCTTCAGGGTGGGGTAATGAAAGACTGTTTTTT. Protein product: CASKPSGWGNERLFF.

The chain has TRBV20-1 and TRBJ2-5; 7 bases map to TRBD1. The J call may not be correct, given that the DNA end is closer to TRBJ2-7. Germline CDR1 is DFQATT and CDR2 is SNEGSKA (reference sequence). This CDR3 contains 16 residues. CDR3 protein: CSARDRNRGVRYEQYF. Here the CDR3 DNA reads TGCAGTGCTAGAGACCGTAACAGGGGAGTTCGCTACGAGCAGTACTTC.

In this sample, this clonotype turned up once. The chain joins TRBV11-2 to TRBJ2-7; TRBD2 matches at 15 bases. V lost 0 bases to trimming and J lost 6 bases; unmatched junction nucleotides: 12. Germline V gives CDR1 SGHAT, CDR2 FQNNGV. The CDR3 consists of 19 residues. CDR3 nucleotides: TGTGCCAGCAGCTTAGACCGGACTAGCGGGAGGGCCGGCGACGGCGAGCAGTACTTC. The encoded protein is CASSLDRTSGRAGDGEQYF. Drawing the rest from reference TRBV11-2 and TRBJ2-7, the complete variable domain is EAGVAQSPRYKIIEKRQSVAFWCNPISGHATLYWYQQILGQGPKLLIQFQNNGVVDDSQLPKDRFSAERLKGVDSTLKIQPAKLEDSAVYLCASSLDRTSGRAGDGEQYFGPGTRLTVT.

V usage is TRBV18 and J usage is TRBJ2-1; 8 positions match TRBD2. From germline, CDR1 is KGHSH and CDR2 LQKENI. The CDR3 is 16 residues long. Losses at the gene ends were 3 bases for V and 7 bases for J; bases not matched to a gene: 11. CDR3 protein: CASSPRQAGVSNEQFF. CDR3 DNA: TGTGCCAGCTCACCGAGGCAAGCGGGAGTTTCTAATGAGCAGTTCTTC.

J is TRBJ2-7 and V is TRBV11-2; D not resolved. The CDR3 spans 13 residues. Germline values: CDR1 SGHAT, CDR2 FQNNGV. V was cut by 2 bases and J by 9 bases, with 14 bases left in between. CDR3 coding DNA: TGTGCCAGCAGCTTAAGGCGTGGCGGTTGGCAGTACTTC. This codes for CASSLRRGGWQYF.

This clonotype appeared a few times. CDR3: CASSQEIPSGITDTQYF. Here the CDR3 DNA reads TGTGCCAGCAGCCAAGAAATCCCTAGCGGGATCACAGATACGCAGTATTTT. The chain employs TRBV3-1 and TRBJ2-3; 9 nucleotides agree with TRBD2. V lost 0 bases to trimming and J lost 2 bases; unmatched junction nucleotides: 6. The CDR3 is 17 amino acids. Germline CDR1 LGHDT, CDR2 YNNKEL (reference sequence).